A selection of T cell receptor beta chains follows, all from one sample in a study of shared clonotypes between healthy human individuals. The data were produced by immunoSEQ multiplex PCR, yet TCRdb's version contains in-frame clones alone and is incomplete. The sample lists 800,000 or so clones, 90% to 98% occurring once. Sequencing was performed on naive CD8+ T cells sorted from blood. All receptors come from a man in his thirties or forties in good health. CDR3s include the opening cysteine and the closing phenylalanine or tryptophan. A D gene is named only where the DNA matches it firmly. Part of the rows lack a size; the others show once, few, many or a class for expanded clones.

V gene,clone size,J gene,D gene,CDR3 length,CDR3 protein,CDR3 DNA
TRBV2,once,TRBJ1-2,NA,13,CASSEIGQNGYTF,TGTGCCAGCAGTGAAATTGGCCAGAACGGCTACACCTTC
TRBV5-8,NA,TRBJ2-6,NA,20,CASSFYDAGQIRSGANVLTF,TGTGCCAGCAGCTTCTACGACGCGGGACAGATCCGCTCTGGGGCCAACGTCCTGACTTTC
TRBV10-2,NA,TRBJ2-7,NA,13,CASQSMNSYEQYF,TGCGCCAGCCAAAGTATGAACTCCTACGAGCAGTACTTC
TRBV19,NA,TRBJ2-7,TRBD1,16,CASSIGFRQGEYEQYF,TGTGCCAGTAGTATTGGGTTTCGGCAGGGGGAATACGAGCAGTACTTC
TRBV4-2,NA,TRBJ2-5,NA,14,CASSQDARPETQYF,TGTGCCAGCAGCCAAGATGCCCGGCCAGAGACCCAGTACTTC
TRBV21-1,once,TRBJ2-3,NA,16,CASSGTGSRSPDTQYF,TGTGCCAGCAGCGGGACCGGGTCCCGTTCCCCAGATACGCAGTATTTT
TRBV7-2,NA,TRBJ2-2,NA,15,CASSFWTLSTGELFF,TGTGCCAGCAGCTTTTGGACATTGAGCACCGGGGAGCTGTTTTTT
TRBV13,NA,TRBJ2-5,NA,15,CASSLFGTNVETQYF,TGTGCCAGCAGCTTATTCGGGACAAACGTTGAGACCCAGTACTTC
TRBV9,NA,TRBJ2-7,NA,14,CASSPHGSPYEQYF,TGTGCCAGCAGCCCCCATGGATCCCCCTACGAGCAGTACTTC
TRBV6-8,NA,TRBJ2-3,TRBD2,14,CASGGTSSTDTQYF,TGTGCCAGCGGAGGGACTAGCTCCACAGATACGCAGTATTTT
TRBV6-5,NA,TRBJ1-5,TRBD1,14,CASSVGQVNQPQHF,TGTGCCAGCAGTGTGGGACAGGTCAATCAGCCCCAGCATTTT
TRBV13,NA,TRBJ1-5,NA,16,CASSLGGAGLNQPQHF,TGTGCCAGCAGCTTAGGCGGGGCAGGACTGAATCAGCCCCAGCATTTT
TRBV30,NA,TRBJ2-1,NA,11,CAWREAHEQFF,TGTGCCTGGAGGGAGGCTCATGAGCAGTTCTTC
TRBV27,NA,TRBJ2-3,TRBD1,15,CASGQGAIGADTQYF,TGTGCCAGCGGACAGGGGGCGATTGGCGCAGATACGCAGTATTTT
TRBV28,NA,TRBJ1-1,TRBD1,18,CASSFPIRDRGLGAEAFF,TGTGCCAGCAGTTTCCCCATCCGGGACAGGGGGTTAGGCGCTGAAGCTTTCTTT
TRBV4-1,once,TRBJ1-4,NA,15,CASSQAAGMNEKLFF,TGCGCCAGCAGCCAAGCTGCCGGGATGAACGAAAAACTGTTTTTT
TRBV19,NA,TRBJ2-1,NA,11,CASSTGNEQFF,TGTGCCAGTAGCACAGGGAATGAGCAGTTCTTC
TRBV28,NA,TRBJ2-7,NA,14,CASQKLQVHYEQYF,TGTGCCAGCCAGAAACTACAGGTACACTACGAGCAGTACTTC
TRBV11-2,NA,TRBJ2-7,TRBD2,14,CASSLGAGGSEQYF,TGTGCCAGCAGCTTAGGGGCGGGAGGGAGCGAGCAGTACTTC
TRBV11-3,NA,TRBJ2-1,TRBD2,16,CASSPRTSGLNNEQFF,TGTGCCAGCAGCCCCCGGACTAGCGGACTGAACAATGAGCAGTTCTTC
TRBV5-1,NA,TRBJ2-5,TRBD2,17,CASSLILAGEASETQYF,TGCGCCAGCAGCTTAATCTTAGCGGGAGAGGCTTCGGAGACCCAGTACTTC
TRBV27,NA,TRBJ2-7,TRBD2,15,CASSLSLAAAYEQYF,TGTGCCAGCAGTTTATCGCTAGCGGCGGCCTACGAGCAGTACTTC
TRBV19,NA,TRBJ2-1,TRBD2,15,CASSMTSGRGHEQFF,TGTGCCAGTAGTATGACTAGCGGGAGAGGACATGAGCAGTTCTTC
TRBV4-1,NA,TRBJ2-1,NA,14,CASSQVLSPNEQFF,TGCGCCAGCAGCCAAGTCCTAAGTCCCAATGAGCAGTTCTTC
TRBV11-2,NA,TRBJ2-7,TRBD2,17,CASSLDSLREGRDEQYF,TGTGCCAGCAGCTTAGATTCTCTTCGGGAGGGCCGGGACGAGCAGTACTTC
TRBV27,NA,TRBJ2-3,NA,13,CASKPEGPDTQYF,TGTGCCAGCAAACCGGAGGGGCCAGATACGCAGTATTTT
TRBV13,NA,TRBJ1-1,NA,13,CASSPTLNTEAFF,TGTGCCAGCAGCCCCACACTGAACACTGAAGCTTTCTTT
TRBV7-8,NA,TRBJ2-3,NA,16,CASSSLIIRGTDTQYF,TGTGCCAGCAGCTCCCTTATCATAAGGGGCACAGATACGCAGTATTTT
TRBV5-4,many,TRBJ2-2,NA,13,CASSLTGSGELFF,TGTGCCAGCAGCTTGACAGGATCCGGGGAGCTGTTTTTT
TRBV29-1,NA,TRBJ2-1,TRBD1,11,CSAWTGGEQFF,TGCAGCGCCTGGACAGGTGGGGAGCAGTTCTTC